The 21 T cell receptor beta chains listed next were all sequenced from one sample in a study of blood T cells in healthy people across ages. Primed by a sample-barcoded 5' primer and a J-beta primer mix, a second PCR proceeded for 7 to 11 cycles. TCRdb itself ran the 5' RACE reads through MiXCR, one entry per CDR3 protein. The sample shows about 1.4 million distinct CDR3 sequences, approximately 59% of them seen only once. The sample taken for sequencing was blood. These receptors all come from a man aged 18 to 29 in good health.

The chain links TRBV20-1 to TRBJ2-5; D possibly matches TRBD1 or TRBD2 (5 bases each). The CDR3 is 12 residues long. The V and J ends lost 6 bases and 11 bases respectively, with 19 bases between them. CDR1 DFQATT and CDR2 SNEGSKA come from the germline V gene (reference sequence). The CDR3 DNA follows: TGCAGTGCCACATCGGGACCATCGGAGCAGTACTTC. Translation: CSATSGPSEQYF.

This clonotype was counted between two and nine times. The J gene is TRBJ2-3, the V gene TRBV29-1, with D perhaps matching TRBD2 (7 bases). The CDR3 is made up of 14 amino acids. Trimming left V 4 bases short and J 6 bases short, with 17 bases between. In germline, CDR1 is SQVTM, CDR2 ANQGSEA. CDR3 in amino acids: CSVVTTGGPDTQYF. DNA for the CDR3: TGCAGCGTTGTAACGACGGGGGGCCCGGATACGCAGTATTTT.

The V call is TRBV5-6, the J call TRBJ2-2; 10 positions match TRBD1. CDR3 length: 17 amino acids. J lost 4 bases, V lost 4 bases, and 10 bases had no gene match. The germline CDR1 and CDR2 sequences are SGHDT and YYEEEE. The CDR3 sequence is CASSTRQGARFTGELFF. The CDR3 region has the DNA TGTGCCAGCAGCACCCGACAGGGGGCACGTTTCACCGGGGAGCTGTTTTTT. Variable domain in full (rest from reference TRBV5-6 and TRBJ2-2): DAGVTQSPTHLIKTRGQQVTLRCSPKSGHDTVSWYQQALGQGPQFIFQYYEEEERQRGNFPDRFSGHQFPNYSSELNVNALLLGDSALYLCASSTRQGARFTGELFFGEGSRLTVL.

The genes are TRBV5-6 and TRBJ2-2; D is unresolved. The V and J ends lost 0 bases and 8 bases respectively, with 8 bases between them. CDR1 SGHDT and CDR2 YYEEEE come from the germline V gene. This CDR3 is built from 13 residues. For the CDR3, the DNA is TGTGCCAGCAGCTTGGCAATGAAAGGGGAGCTGTTTTTT. Translated, it gives CASSLAMKGELFF.

This chain links TRBV27 with TRBJ1-2; D is unresolved. The length of the CDR3 is 13 residues. Trimming left V 5 bases short and J 8 bases short, with 15 bases between. Germline V gene lookup returns CDR1 MNHEY and CDR2 SMNVEV (reference sequence). The DNA of the CDR3 is TGTGCCAGCAGTATGGACCGCCTGGTCGGCTACACCTTC. Its translation: CASSMDRLVGYTF.

The chain is built from TRBV4-1 and TRBJ2-7; 8 bases are a match to TRBD1. Germline CDR1 and CDR2: MGHRA and YSYEKL. The CDR3 has 14 amino acids. V lost 4 bases to trimming and J lost 3 bases; unmatched junction nucleotides: 5. The CDR3 loop is CASSPQGQVYEQYF. The CDR3 region has the DNA TGCGCCAGCAGCCCCCAGGGACAGGTCTACGAGCAGTACTTC.

V is TRBV28 and J is TRBJ2-7; D not certain. This CDR3 has 12 residues. V lost 6 bases, J lost 3 bases, and 9 bases lay in between. Germline V gene data show CDR1 as MDHEN and CDR2 as SYDVKM. DNA of the CDR3: TGTGCCAGCAGAACTAACTACTACGAGCAGTACTTC. It encodes CASRTNYYEQYF. Full variable domain (missing parts from reference TRBV28 and TRBJ2-7): DVKVTQSSRYLVKRTGEKVFLECVQDMDHENMFWYRQDPGLGLRLIYFSYDVKMKEKGDIPEGYSVSREKKERFSLILESASTNQTSMYLCASRTNYYEQYFGPGTRLTVT.

V and J are TRBV14 and TRBJ2-1; 8 nucleotides align to TRBD2. In germline, CDR1 is SGHDN, CDR2 FVKESK. This CDR3 has 15 residues. Trimming took 4 bases from V and 6 from J; bases not matched to a gene: 8. The DNA for the CDR3 is TGTGCCAGCAGCCTAGCGGGACATGGGCTCAATGAGCAGTTCTTC. This gives the protein CASSLAGHGLNEQFF.

The rearrangement joins TRBV6-2 or TRBV6-3 to TRBJ1-2, with D perhaps matching TRBD1 (6 bases). The CDR3 is 13 residues long. CDR1 and CDR2 (germline): MNHEY, SVGEGT. Deletions cut 4 bases from V and 7 bases from J, with 13 bases between. The DNA for the CDR3 is TGTGCCAGCAGTTTATCAGGGGATTTTGGCTACACCTTC. Protein: CASSLSGDFGYTF.

This chain joins TRBV29-1 and TRBJ2-7, with TRBD1 identical over 11 bases. Germline values: CDR1 SQVTM, CDR2 ANQGSEA. The CDR3 loop spans 14 amino acids. V gave up 4 bases and J gave up 5 bases; unmatched junction bases: 7. The CDR3 spells CSVAGTGGVHEQYF. DNA for the CDR3: TGCAGCGTTGCCGGGACAGGGGGTGTCCACGAGCAGTACTTC.

This clonotype appeared once. The rearrangement joins TRBV30 to TRBJ1-2; TRBD1 is a possible D gene (5 bases). Germline CDR1 GTSNPN, CDR2 SVGIG (reference sequence). This CDR3 is 15 amino acids long. Deletions cut 7 bases from V and 3 bases from J, with 21 bases between. CDR3 bases: TGTGCCTATCTACAACATACCGGGACCGACTATGGCTACACCTTC. The encoded protein is CAYLQHTGTDYGYTF.

This rearrangement joins TRBV6-2 or TRBV6-3 to TRBJ2-1, with 11 bases lining up with TRBD2. Germline trimming cut 7 bases from V and 15 bases from J; bases unmatched to any gene: 17. The CDR3 has 15 amino acids. CDR1 MNHEY and CDR2 SVGEGT come from the germline V gene. DNA of the CDR3: TGTGCCAGCACCTACAGCCTGGGGACTAGCGGAGAGGGGTTCTTC. This translates into CASTYSLGTSGEGFF.

The count of this clonotype is one. The rearrangement joins TRBV6-6 to TRBJ1-2; D gene uncertain. CDR3 size: 14 residues. V lost 4 bases and J lost 3, with 12 bases in between. The germline V gene encodes CDR1 MNHNY and CDR2 SVGAGI (reference sequence). The CDR3 reads CASSSYGQYYGYTF. CDR3 coding DNA: TGTGCCAGCAGTTCGTACGGGCAGTACTATGGCTACACCTTC.

This clonotype was seen just once. The J gene is TRBJ2-3, the V gene TRBV7-9, with TRBD2 identical over 8 bases. Trimming took 4 bases from V and 3 from J; bases not matched to a gene: 6. In germline, CDR1 is SEHNR, CDR2 FQNEAQ (reference sequence). This CDR3 comprises 15 residues. CDR3: CASSSQSGRTDTQYF. The CDR3 region has the DNA TGTGCCAGCAGCTCCCAGAGCGGGAGAACAGATACGCAGTATTTT.

The CDR3 loop is CASSELGAGGFGYTF. The CDR3 DNA follows: TGTGCCAGCAGTGAATTAGGAGCAGGGGGTTTTGGCTACACCTTC. The rearrangement uses TRBV25-1 and TRBJ1-2; 7 bases line up with TRBD1. Per the germline V gene, CDR1 is MGHDK and CDR2 is SYGVNS. Germline trimming cut 1 base from V and 7 bases from J; bases unmatched to any gene: 9. The CDR3 spans 15 residues.

V gene TRBV7-2 combines with J gene TRBJ2-1; 7 bases are shared with TRBD2. Germline loops: CDR1 SGHTA, CDR2 FQGNSA. The CDR3 sequence is 15 residues long. V was clipped by 1 base and J by 9 bases; unmatched bases: 9. The CDR3 DNA reads TGTGCCAGCAGCTTAGTACCTAGCGGACCCTTTGAGCAGTTCTTC. As protein: CASSLVPSGPFEQFF.

The chain joins TRBV20-1 to TRBJ2-3, with 7 nucleotides matching TRBD2. Germline CDR1 DFQATT, CDR2 SNEGSKA (reference sequence). V was pared by 3 bases and J by 2 bases, with 8 bases of the junction left unmatched. This CDR3 spans 15 amino acids. The CDR3 reads CSASSRDYYTDTQYF. DNA of the CDR3: TGCAGTGCTAGCTCCCGGGACTACTACACAGATACGCAGTATTTT.

The genes are TRBV4-3 and TRBJ2-1; either TRBD1 or TRBD2 may fit D (5 bases each). The germline gives CDR1 LGHNA, CDR2 YSLEER. V dropped 3 bases and J dropped 4 bases, with 10 bases sitting between them. The CDR3 has 14 residues. This chain's CDR3 is CASSQGVSYNEQFF. CDR3 coding DNA: TGCGCCAGCAGCCAGGGGGTGTCGTACAATGAGCAGTTCTTC.

The sample holds a few counts of this clonotype. The rearrangement uses TRBV29-1 and TRBJ1-2; D is perhaps TRBD1 (5 bases). V lost 1 base, J lost 5 bases, and 14 bases lay in between. The CDR3 has 14 residues. From germline, CDR1 is SQVTM and CDR2 ANQGSEA. CDR3 in amino acids: CSVEGEGARYGYTF. CDR3 DNA sequence: TGCAGCGTTGAAGGGGAAGGGGCGAGGTATGGCTACACCTTC.

This clonotype has only a few counts. The chain employs TRBV29-1 and TRBJ2-1, with D maybe TRBD1 (6 bases). Germline CDR1 is SQVTM and CDR2 is ANQGSEA. V lost 8 bases and J 3 bases, leaving 17 bases between the germline ends. The CDR3 totals 14 residues. CDR3 in DNA: TGCAGCTTCTCAAGTACAGGGAACTACAATGAGCAGTTCTTC. This gives the protein CSFSSTGNYNEQFF.

This clonotype turned up a few times. V and J are TRBV20-1 and TRBJ1-1; 8 bases are a match to TRBD1. CDR3 size: 15 residues. Germline V gene data show CDR1 as DFQATT and CDR2 as SNEGSKA (reference sequence). V shed 4 bases and J 2 bases; nucleotides not matched to a gene: 9. CDR3 sequence: CSAIRQGPTNTEAFF. The CDR3 DNA sequence: TGCAGTGCTATACGACAGGGGCCCACAAACACTGAAGCTTTCTTT.